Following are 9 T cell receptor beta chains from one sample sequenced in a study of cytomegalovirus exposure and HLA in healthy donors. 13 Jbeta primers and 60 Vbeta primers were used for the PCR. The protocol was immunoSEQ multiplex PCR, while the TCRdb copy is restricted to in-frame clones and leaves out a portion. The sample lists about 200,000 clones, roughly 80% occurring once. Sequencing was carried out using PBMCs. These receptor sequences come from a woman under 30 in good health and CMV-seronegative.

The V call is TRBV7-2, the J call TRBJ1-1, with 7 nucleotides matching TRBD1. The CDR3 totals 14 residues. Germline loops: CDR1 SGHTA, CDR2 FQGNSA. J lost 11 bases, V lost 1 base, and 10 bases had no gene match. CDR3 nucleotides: TGTGCCAGCAGCTTAGGGTCCCAGGGGGAGAGGGCTTTCTTT. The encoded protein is CASSLGSQGERAFF. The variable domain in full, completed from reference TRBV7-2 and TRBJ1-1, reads GAGVSQSPSNKVTEKGKDVELRCDPISGHTALYWYRQSLGQGLEFLIYFQGNSAPDKSGLPSDRFSAERTGGSVSTLTIQRTQQEDSAVYLCASSLGSQGERAFFGQGTRLTVV.

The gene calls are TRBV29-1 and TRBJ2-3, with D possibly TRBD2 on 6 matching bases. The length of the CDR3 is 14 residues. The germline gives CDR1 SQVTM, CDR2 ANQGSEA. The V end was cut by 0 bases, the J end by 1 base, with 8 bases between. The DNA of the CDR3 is TGCAGCGTTGAAGATTGGGGGGGCACAGATACGCAGTATTTT. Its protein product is CSVEDWGGTDTQYF.

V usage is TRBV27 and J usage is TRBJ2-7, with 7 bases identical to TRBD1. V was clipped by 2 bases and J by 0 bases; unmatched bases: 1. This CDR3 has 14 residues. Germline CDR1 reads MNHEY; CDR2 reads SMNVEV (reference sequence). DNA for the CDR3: TGTGCCAGCAGTTTAGGGACAGCCTCCTACGAGCAGTACTTC. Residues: CASSLGTASYEQYF.

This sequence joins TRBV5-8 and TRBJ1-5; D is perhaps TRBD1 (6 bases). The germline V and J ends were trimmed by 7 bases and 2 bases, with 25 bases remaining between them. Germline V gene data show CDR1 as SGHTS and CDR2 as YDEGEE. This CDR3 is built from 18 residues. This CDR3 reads CASANGDTSLGGNQPQHF. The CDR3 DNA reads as TGTGCCAGCGCCAATGGGGACACCTCCCTTGGAGGCAATCAGCCCCAGCATTTT.

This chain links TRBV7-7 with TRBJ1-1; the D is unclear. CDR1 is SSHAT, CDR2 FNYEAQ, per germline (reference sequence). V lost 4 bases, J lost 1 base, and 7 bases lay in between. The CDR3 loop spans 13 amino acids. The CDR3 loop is CASSSSRNTEAFF. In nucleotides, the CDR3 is TGTGCCAGCAGCTCCTCTAGGAACACTGAAGCTTTCTTT.

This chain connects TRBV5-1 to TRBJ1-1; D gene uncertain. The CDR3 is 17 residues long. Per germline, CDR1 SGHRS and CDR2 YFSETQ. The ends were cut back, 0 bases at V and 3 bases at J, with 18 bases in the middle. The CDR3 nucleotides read TGCGCCAGCAGCTTGGCCGCGGCAGGATGGGGAGACACTGAAGCTTTCTTT. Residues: CASSLAAAGWGDTEAFF.

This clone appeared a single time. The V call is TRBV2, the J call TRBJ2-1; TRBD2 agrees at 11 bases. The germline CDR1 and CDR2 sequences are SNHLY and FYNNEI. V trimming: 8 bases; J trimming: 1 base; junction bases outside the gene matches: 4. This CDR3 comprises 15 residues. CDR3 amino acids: CASSRTSGSYNEQFF. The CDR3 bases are TGTGCCAGCTCTCGGACTAGCGGGTCCTACAATGAGCAGTTCTTC.

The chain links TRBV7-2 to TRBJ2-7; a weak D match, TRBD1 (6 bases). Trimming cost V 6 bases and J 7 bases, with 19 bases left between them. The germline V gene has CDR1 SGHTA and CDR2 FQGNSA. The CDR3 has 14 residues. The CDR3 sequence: CASRLPGQAIEQYF. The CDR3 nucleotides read TGTGCCAGCAGACTACCGGGACAAGCTATAGAGCAGTACTTC.

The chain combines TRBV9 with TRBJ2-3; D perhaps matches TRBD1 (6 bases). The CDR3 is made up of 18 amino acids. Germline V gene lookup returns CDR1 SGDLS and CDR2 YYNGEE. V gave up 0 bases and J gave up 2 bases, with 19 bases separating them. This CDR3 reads CASSVGVSGADHTDTQYF. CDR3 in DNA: TGTGCCAGCAGCGTAGGCGTCTCAGGGGCCGACCACACAGATACGCAGTATTTT. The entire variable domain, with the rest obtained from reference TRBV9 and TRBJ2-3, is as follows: DSGVTQTPKHLITATGQRVTLRCSPRSGDLSVYWYQQSLDQGLQFLIQYYNGEERAKGNILERFSAQQFPDLHSELNLSSLELGDSALYFCASSVGVSGADHTDTQYFGPGTRLTVL.